The sequence of this TCR beta chain was determined in a study of T-cell reconstitution after alpha-beta-depleted transplantation in children. Findings and limits, study-wide: After one year, T-cell counts and TCRbeta diversity mostly came from new T cells.

This CDR3 comprises 15 residues. V dropped 0 bases and J dropped 4 bases, with 13 bases sitting between them. CDR1 is SGHRS and CDR2 is YFSETQ in the germline V gene. This clonotype turned up a few times. Its antigen is unknown. The authors prepared the TCRbeta library with unique molecular identifiers. TCRdb reprocessed the PCR reads via MiXCR and lists one record per CDR3 protein. The table includes more than 85,000 distinct CDR3 sequences, 7.5% to 9.5% detected once. The chain is built from TRBV5-1 and TRBJ2-5; D may correspond to TRBD1 or TRBD2 (6 bases each). The receptor comes from a boy aged 2 to 10 with acute lymphoblastic leukemia, due to receive a stem cell transplant. The input for sequencing was PBMCs, taken before TCRalphabeta/CD19-depleted stem cell transplant. CDR3 bases: TGCGCCAGCAGCTTGGCAGGGGCGCGGGGAGAGACCCAGTACTTC. Protein: CASSLAGARGETQYF.